A single TCR beta chain is shown here with its context. This record comes from a study of blood T cell repertoires in COVID-19. Study-level background: T cells, B-cell-depleted T cells, or PBMCs provided the cDNA or gDNA that served as material.

In the authors' workflow: Cell counts per sample came from amplifying reference gene primers. Repertoires were generated with immunoSEQ multiplex PCR, while TCRdb's copy carries only in-frame clones and drops some. V, J and clone size derive from that table, while D and trimming were established from the DNA sequence. Among about 340,000 clones, 90% to 95% were seen once, and the ten largest hold 3% to 4%. CDR3 length: 15 amino acids. CDR1 is SGHRS, CDR2 YFSETQ, per germline. Trimming left V 4 bases short and J 1 base short, with 13 bases between. Sample: peripheral blood. This clonotype originated in a woman under 30 who had recovered from COVID-19. The gene calls are TRBV5-1 and TRBJ2-3; tentative D call: TRBD2 (6 bases). The CDR3 DNA sequence: TGCGCCAGCAGCCTAAATCCTAGCGGCACAGATACGCAGTATTTT. It codes for CASSLNPSGTDTQYF.